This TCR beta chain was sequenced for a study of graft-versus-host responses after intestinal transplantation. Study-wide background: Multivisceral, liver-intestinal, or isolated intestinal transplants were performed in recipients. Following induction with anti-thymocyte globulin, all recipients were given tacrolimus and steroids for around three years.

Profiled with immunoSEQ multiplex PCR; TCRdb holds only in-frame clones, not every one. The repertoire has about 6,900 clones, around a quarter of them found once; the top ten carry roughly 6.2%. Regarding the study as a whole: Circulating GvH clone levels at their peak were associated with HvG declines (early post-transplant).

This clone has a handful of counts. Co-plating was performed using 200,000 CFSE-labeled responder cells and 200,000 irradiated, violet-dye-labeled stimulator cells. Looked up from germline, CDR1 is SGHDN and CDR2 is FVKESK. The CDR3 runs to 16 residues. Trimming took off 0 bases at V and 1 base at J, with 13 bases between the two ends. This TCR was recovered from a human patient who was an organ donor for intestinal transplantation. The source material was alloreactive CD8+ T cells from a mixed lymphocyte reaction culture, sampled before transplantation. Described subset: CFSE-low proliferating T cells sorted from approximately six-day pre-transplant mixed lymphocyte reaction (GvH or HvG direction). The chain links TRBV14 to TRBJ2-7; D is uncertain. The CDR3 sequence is CASSQDCSSPSYEQYF. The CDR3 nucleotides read TGTGCCAGCAGCCAAGACTGCAGTTCTCCGTCCTACGAGCAGTACTTC.